The clone carrying this T cell receptor beta chain is categorized as medium-sized. This beta chain appears as a stray read in a library generated for alpha chains; its size is not informative. Germline V lookup: CDR1 MDHEN, CDR2 SYDVKM. Trimming pared 6 bases from V and 7 bases from J, leaving 22 bases between. The CDR3 covers 16 residues. TCR cDNA molecules each had a unique molecular identifier. MiXCR, run by TCRdb on the 5' RACE reads, gives a single entry per CDR3 protein. The sample lists about 7,900 distinct CDR3 sequences; approximately 4.6% were seen once. This entry comes from a study of spatial heterogeneity in lung cancer. This sample's time point: sample taken at primary tumor resection. TCRs were sequenced from unsorted whole RNA of tumor, nontumor lung or PBMC. The donors, 72 patients with untreated early-stage non-small cell lung cancer, provided the samples.

Sequencing was performed on PBMCs, taken at surgery. The chain has TRBV28 and TRBJ1-5; D gene unclear. This TCR came from a male donor with early-stage non-small cell lung cancer. The CDR3 nucleotides are TGTGCCAGCAGCCGTCAAACCGGAGGGAGAAACCAGCCCCAGCATTTT. Its protein product is CASSRQTGGRNQPQHF. The whole variable domain, filled in from reference TRBV28 and TRBJ1-5, reads DVKVTQSSRYLVKRTGEKVFLECVQDMDHENMFWYRQDPGLGLRLIYFSYDVKMKEKGDIPEGYSVSREKKERFSLILESASTNQTSMYLCASSRQTGGRNQPQHFGDGTRLSIL.